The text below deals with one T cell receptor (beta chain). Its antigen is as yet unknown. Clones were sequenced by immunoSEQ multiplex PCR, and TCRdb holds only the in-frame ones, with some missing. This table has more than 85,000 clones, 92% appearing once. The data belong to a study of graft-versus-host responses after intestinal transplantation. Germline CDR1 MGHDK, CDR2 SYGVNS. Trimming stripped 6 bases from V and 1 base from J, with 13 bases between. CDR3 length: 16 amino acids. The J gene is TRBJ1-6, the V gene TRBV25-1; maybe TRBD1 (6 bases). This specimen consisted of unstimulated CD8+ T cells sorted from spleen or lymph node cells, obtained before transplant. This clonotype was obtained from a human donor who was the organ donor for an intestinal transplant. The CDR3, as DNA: TGTGCCAGCAGCCAGGGGTTATCTTCCTATAATTCACCCCTCCACTTT. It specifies CASSQGLSSYNSPLHF.